This T cell receptor beta chain was sequenced for a study of chronic HIV infection and antiretroviral therapy. In its sample, this clonotype was seen a few times. TCRdb analysed the 5' RACE reads with MiXCR anew, one entry per CDR3 protein. The sample records roughly 48,000 distinct CDR3 sequences, about 18% being singletons. This clonotype was sampled from an adult who had HIV and had not received antiretroviral therapy, or was an uninfected healthy control (not recorded which). What was sequenced was peripheral blood.

The CDR3 spells CASSSVGTGSSGNTIYF. CDR3 DNA sequence: TGTGCCAGCAGCTCCGTAGGAACAGGGAGCTCTGGAAACACCATATATTTT. The chain combines TRBV11-2 with TRBJ1-3; D is possibly TRBD1 (6 bases). The V end lost 4 bases, the J end lost 0 bases, and 16 bases lay between the germline ends. The CDR3 covers 17 residues. Germline V lookup: CDR1 SGHAT, CDR2 FQNNGV.